This T cell receptor (beta chain) was sequenced for a study of blood T cell repertoires in COVID-19. The wider study: Nucleic acid was either cDNA or gDNA, and it came from T cells, B-cell-depleted T cells, or PBMCs.

Generated by immunoSEQ multiplex PCR, the TCRdb table keeps only in-frame clones and is missing some. The sample lists approximately 130,000 clones, 75% to 90% occurring once. The CDR3 spans 15 residues. Looked up from germline, CDR1 is SEHNR and CDR2 is FQNEAQ (reference sequence). The ends lost 3 bases at V and 4 bases at J; junction bases unmatched: 5. V and J are TRBV7-9 and TRBJ2-2, with 7 positions matching TRBD1. Specimen: PBMCs or T cells enriched from blood (not recorded which). The sequence was obtained from a woman aged 50 to 65 who had recovered from COVID-19. As DNA, the CDR3 is TGTGCCAGCAGCTTCGGACAGGCCGCCACCGGGGAGCTGTTTTTT. Protein: CASSFGQAATGELFF.